This T cell receptor (beta chain) was sequenced during a study of T cells in Graves' hyperthyroidism and ophthalmopathy. The study's findings and limits: The authors' 13 V-J model separated ophthalmopathy from stable hyperthyroidism.

Trimming removed 3 bases at V and 6 bases at J, with 19 bases between. This CDR3 spans 16 amino acids. Germline assignment: CDR1 SGDLS and CDR2 YYNGEE. This clonotype appeared many times. Its antigen remains unknown. Patients aged 18 to 65 had newly diagnosed hyperthyroidism of under 2 months' duration. Amplified regions were TCR beta CDR3 sequences from RNA transcripts. The HTBI primer set was used in a first-round RT-PCR of the TCR CDR3. TCRdb re-derived calls from the multiplex PCR reads in MiXCR, one entry per CDR3 protein. The sample holds approximately 370,000 distinct CDR3 sequences; roughly 15% are singletons and the top ten take approximately 33%.

The sequencing sample was made of blood. The sequence derives from a woman aged 25-40 years with Graves' hyperthyroidism that later progressed to Graves' ophthalmopathy. This chain connects TRBV9 to TRBJ2-1, with a tentative D call TRBD2 (6 bases). CDR3 in amino acids: CASSAAATGLPNEQFF. CDR3 sequence (DNA): TGTGCCAGCAGCGCTGCCGCAACGGGACTGCCCAATGAGCAGTTCTTC.